This T cell receptor beta chain was documented in a study of T cell responses to AZD1222 COVID-19 vaccine. Study-wide background: Timing groups of about 4 and about 12 weeks for second doses were pooled. Study results and caveats: Spike-wide coverage was observed for vaccine-associated CD4 TCRs, with dominant responses at 160-218 and 743-854. Sampled repertoires all dated from after the peak T cell response. Reportedly, close to half of spike-specific TCRs are directed against unmutated variant regions.

For this clone: No antigen is known for it.

This CDR3 has 14 residues. Germline loops: CDR1 MNHEY, CDR2 SVGAGI. Trimming removed 0 bases from V and 8 bases from J, with 11 bases in between. The assay was immunoSEQ multiplex PCR, and TCRdb's table has in-frame clones only and misses some. The repertoire consists of around 100,000 clones, with approximately 92% occurring once and the leading ten covering 1.2%. The source material was peripheral blood, sampled on day 0 of AZD1222 vaccination. The origin of this receptor is an adult in good health. The rearrangement joins TRBV6-5 to TRBJ1-5; D is unresolved. CDR3 sequence (DNA): TGTGCCAGCAGTTACTCGAATTCCGTGGAGCCCCAGCATTTT. It codes for CASSYSNSVEPQHF.